This T cell receptor beta chain was found in a study of OX40 agonist ivuxolimab in advanced cancers. Study-level background: Dose-escalation patients had hepatocellular carcinoma, melanoma, renal cell or head and neck cancer. Study conclusions and caveats: Which antigen the expanded peripheral T cells recognized is unknown. Low normalized T-cell clonal expansion was additionally recorded for some nonresponders. Those patients achieving a partial response at 0.1-3.0 mg/kg showed among the lowest clonal expansion.

Looked up from germline, CDR1 is MDHEN and CDR2 is SYDVKM. CDR3 length equals 15 residues. The V gene end was trimmed by 3 bases and the J gene end by 4 bases; junction bases not matched to a gene: 7. With respect to this clone: Antigen unknown.

TCRdb keeps only in-frame clones here, not all; method: immunoSEQ multiplex PCR. The sample has tens of thousands of clones; roughly 80% are singletons. The sample consisted of CD4+ or CD8+ T cells sorted from blood, taken in a trial of the OX40 agonist ivuxolimab. The clonotype originates from an adult with an advanced solid tumor such as melanoma, head and neck, liver or kidney cancer. The rearrangement joins TRBV28 to TRBJ1-2, with 8 bases that match TRBD1. The CDR3 region is CASSFSDRVAYGYTF. For the CDR3, the DNA is TGTGCCAGCAGTTTTTCGGACAGGGTTGCCTATGGCTACACCTTC.